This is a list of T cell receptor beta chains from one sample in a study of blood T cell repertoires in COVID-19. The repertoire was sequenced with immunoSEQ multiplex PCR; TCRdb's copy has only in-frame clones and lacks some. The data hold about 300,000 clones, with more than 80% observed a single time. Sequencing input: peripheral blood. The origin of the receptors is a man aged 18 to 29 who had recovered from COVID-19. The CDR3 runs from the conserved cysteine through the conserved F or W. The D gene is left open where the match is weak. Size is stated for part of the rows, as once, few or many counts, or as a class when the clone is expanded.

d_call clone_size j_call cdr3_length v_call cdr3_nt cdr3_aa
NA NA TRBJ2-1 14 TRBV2 TGTGCCAGCAGTCCCTGGGCGGGTTACAATGAGCAGTTCTTC CASSPWAGYNEQFF
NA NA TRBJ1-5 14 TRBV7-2 TGTGCCAGCAGCCCCGACTATAGCAATCAGCCCCAGCATTTT CASSPDYSNQPQHF
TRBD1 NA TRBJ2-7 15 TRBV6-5 TGTGCCAGCAGACCCGGGACAGGGGGCTCCTACGAGCAGTACTTC CASRPGTGGSYEQYF
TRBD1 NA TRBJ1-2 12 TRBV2 TGTGCCACCACTTCAGGGGGCAATGGCTACACCTTC CATTSGGNGYTF
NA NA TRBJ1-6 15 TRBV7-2 TGTGCCAGCAGCTCCGGACACCCCTATAATTCACCCCTCCACTTT CASSSGHPYNSPLHF
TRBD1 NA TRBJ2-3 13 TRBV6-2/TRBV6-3 TGTGCCAGCAGTTTCACGGGACAGGGGCCCGAGGAATTT CASSFTGQGPEEF
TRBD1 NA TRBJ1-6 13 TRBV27 TGTGCCAGCAGTTTCTCCGGACAGGGTCCCCTCCACTTT CASSFSGQGPLHF
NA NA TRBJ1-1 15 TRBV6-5 TGTGCCAGCAGTTGGATCCGGGAAAAGGACACTGAAGCTTTCTTT CASSWIREKDTEAFF
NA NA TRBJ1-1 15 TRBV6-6 TGTGCCAGCAGTTACTCTCGCGGGGGGAACACTGAAGCTTTCTTT CASSYSRGGNTEAFF
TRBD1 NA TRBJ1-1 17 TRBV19 TGTGCCAGTAGTATAGAGGGACAGAGATCCATGAACACTGAAGCTTTCTTT CASSIEGQRSMNTEAFF
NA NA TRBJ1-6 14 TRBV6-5 TGTGCCAGCACGGGGAGGGGAGGTAATTCACCCCTCCACTTT CASTGRGGNSPLHF
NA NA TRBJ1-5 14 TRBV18 TGTGCCAGCTCACCGGGACTCGGGAATCAGCCCCAGCATTTT CASSPGLGNQPQHF
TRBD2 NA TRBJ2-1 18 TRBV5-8 TGTGCCAGCAGCTTGATGCTGGCGGGAGGTCGCTCCTACAATGAGCAGTTCTTC CASSLMLAGGRSYNEQFF
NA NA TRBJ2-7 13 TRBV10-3 TGTGCCATCAGTGACTTGGCCCACTACGAGCAGTACTTC CAISDLAHYEQYF
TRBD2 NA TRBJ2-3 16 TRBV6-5 TGTGCCAGCAGTTACTCGGGACTAGCAATTCAAGATACGCAGTATTTT CASSYSGLAIQDTQYF
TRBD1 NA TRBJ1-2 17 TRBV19 TGTGCCAGTAGTGGATATTGGGATATCGGGACAGAATATGGCTACACCTTC CASSGYWDIGTEYGYTF
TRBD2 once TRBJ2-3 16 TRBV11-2 TGTGCCAGCAGCTTAGATCTTGGGGGGGGGACCCTCGCGCAGTATTTT CASSLDLGGGTLAQYF
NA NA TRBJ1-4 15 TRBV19 TGTGCCAGTAGTAGGCTCAGGGGCACTAATGAAAAACTGTTTTTT CASSRLRGTNEKLFF
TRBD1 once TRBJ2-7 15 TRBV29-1 TGCAGCGTTGACAGGGGACAGGGACGATCCTACGAGCAGTACTTC CSVDRGQGRSYEQYF
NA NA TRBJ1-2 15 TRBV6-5 TGTGCCAGCAGTTACCTGACAGCCGGCTTACATGGCTACACCTTC CASSYLTAGLHGYTF
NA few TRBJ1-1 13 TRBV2 TGTGCCAGCGGAACAGGGCAGAACACTGAAGCTTTCTTT CASGTGQNTEAFF
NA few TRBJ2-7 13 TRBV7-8 TGTGCCAGCAGCTTAGCCTATCAGGACGAGCAGTACTTC CASSLAYQDEQYF
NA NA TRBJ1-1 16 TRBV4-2 TGTGCCAGCAGCCAAGAGGGGGCCACAGCGAATCTGAACGCTTTCTTT CASSQEGATANLNAFF
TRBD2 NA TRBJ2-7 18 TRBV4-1 TGCGCCAGCAGCCAAGGAGGGACTAGCGGGGGGGAGTCTCACGAGCAGTACTTC CASSQGGTSGGESHEQYF
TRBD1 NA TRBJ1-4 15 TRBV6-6 TGTGCCAGCAGCCCTTCCGGGACAGGGGCTGAAAAACTGTTTTTT CASSPSGTGAEKLFF
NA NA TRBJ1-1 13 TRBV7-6 TGTGCCAGCAGTTATGAGGTTGGCACTGAAGCTTTCTTT CASSYEVGTEAFF
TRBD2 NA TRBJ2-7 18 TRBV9 TGTGCCAGCAGCGTAGGGCTAGCGGGGAACGGGGGAGGATACGAGCAGTACTTC CASSVGLAGNGGGYEQYF
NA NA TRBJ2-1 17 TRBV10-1 TGCGCCAGCAGTGAGCCCTTAAGTACTTTGAAGCACAATGAGCAGTTCTTC CASSEPLSTLKHNEQFF
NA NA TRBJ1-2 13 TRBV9 TGTGCCAGCAGCCCGTGGGGGGGGCAAGGCTACACCTTC CASSPWGGQGYTF
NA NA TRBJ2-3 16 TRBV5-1 TGCGCCAGCAGCTTGGAATGGCTAGCAGCCACAGATACGCAGTATTTT CASSLEWLAATDTQYF
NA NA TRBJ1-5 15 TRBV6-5 TGTGCCAGCAGCGAGTGGACGCGGGGGGATCAGCCCCAGCATTTT CASSEWTRGDQPQHF
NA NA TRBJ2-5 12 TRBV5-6 TGTGCCAGCAGCCGACAGTTGGTGGCCCAGTACTTC CASSRQLVAQYF
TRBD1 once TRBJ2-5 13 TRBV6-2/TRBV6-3 TGTGCCAGCAGTAGCGACAGGGAAGAGACCCAGTACTTC CASSSDREETQYF
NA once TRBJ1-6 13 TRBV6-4 TGTGCCAGCAGTGTCAACAGGGATTCACCCCTCCACTTT CASSVNRDSPLHF
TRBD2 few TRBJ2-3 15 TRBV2 TGTGCCAGCACTCGGACTAGCGGGGGAAGGGATACGCAGTATTTT CASTRTSGGRDTQYF
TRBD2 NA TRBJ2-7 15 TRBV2 TGTGCCAGCAGCGCCCCAGGAGCGGGAGTTGTCGAGCAGTACTTC CASSAPGAGVVEQYF
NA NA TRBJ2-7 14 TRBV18 TGTGCCAGCTCACCACCGGCCAGAATAAGCGAGCAGTACTTC CASSPPARISEQYF
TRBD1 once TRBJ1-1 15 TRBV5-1 TGCGCCAGCAGCGCACAGGGGACCGTGAACACTGAAGCTTTCTTT CASSAQGTVNTEAFF
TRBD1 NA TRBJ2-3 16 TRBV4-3 TGCGCCAGCAGCCCCTCAGGGGGCTTTAGCACAGATACGCAGTATTTT CASSPSGGFSTDTQYF
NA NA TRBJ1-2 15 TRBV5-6 TGTGCCAGCAGCTTGGGACAGAGCCCTACCTATGGCTACACCTTC CASSLGQSPTYGYTF
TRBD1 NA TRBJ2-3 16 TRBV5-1 TGCGCCAGCAGCTTGAGGGACAGGGGGCCCACAGATACGCAGTATTTT CASSLRDRGPTDTQYF
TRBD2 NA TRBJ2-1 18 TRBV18 TGTGCCAGCTCACCGGGGACTAGCGGGTTTAGCTCCTACAATGAGCAGTTCTTC CASSPGTSGFSSYNEQFF
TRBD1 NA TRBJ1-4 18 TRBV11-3 TGTGCCAGCAGCCCTCAGGACAGGGGGCGAGCTACTAATGAAAAACTGTTTTTT CASSPQDRGRATNEKLFF
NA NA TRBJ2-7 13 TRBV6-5 TGTGCCAGCAGAACAGGTTCCTCCTACGAGCAGTACTTC CASRTGSSYEQYF
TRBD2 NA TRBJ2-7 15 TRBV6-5 TGTGCCAGCAGCTCCGGAAGCGGGGGTTCCTACGAGCAGTACTTC CASSSGSGGSYEQYF
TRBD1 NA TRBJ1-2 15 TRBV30 TGTGCCTGGAGAAACAGGGGGATTCCTAACTATGGCTACACCTTC CAWRNRGIPNYGYTF
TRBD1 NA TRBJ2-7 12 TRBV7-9 TGTGCCAGCAGCGGACAGGGGAACGAGCAGTACTTC CASSGQGNEQYF
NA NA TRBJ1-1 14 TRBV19 TGTGCCAGTAGTATAGGCCCCCCAGGGACTGAAGCTTTCTTT CASSIGPPGTEAFF
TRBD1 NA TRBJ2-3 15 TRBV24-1 TGTGCCACCAGTGATTCCACAGGGGGCACAGATACGCAGTATTTT CATSDSTGGTDTQYF
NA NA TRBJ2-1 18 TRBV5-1 TGCGCCAGCAGCGGCATACTCCGGGATCCTAGCTCCTACAATGAGCAGTTCTTC CASSGILRDPSSYNEQFF
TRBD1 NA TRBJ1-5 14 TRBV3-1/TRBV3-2 TGTGCCAGCAGCCAGGCCACAGGGGAACAGCCCCAGCATTTT CASSQATGEQPQHF
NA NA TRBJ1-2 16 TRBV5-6 TGTGCCAGCAGCTCCGGGACACAACAAGGAATCTATGGCTACACCTTC CASSSGTQQGIYGYTF
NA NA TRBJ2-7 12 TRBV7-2 TGTGCCAGCAGCTCCTTCTCCTACGAGCAGTACTTC CASSSFSYEQYF
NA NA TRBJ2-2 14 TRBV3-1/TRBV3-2 TGTGCCAGCAGCCAAGGCCCCACAACCGGGGAGCTGTTTTTT CASSQGPTTGELFF
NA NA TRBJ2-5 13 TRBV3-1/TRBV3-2 TGTGCCAGCAGCCAAGCTTCCCTAGAGACCCAGTACTTC CASSQASLETQYF
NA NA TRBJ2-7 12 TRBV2 TGTGCCAGCAGTGGGCAGGGATACGAGCAGTACTTC CASSGQGYEQYF
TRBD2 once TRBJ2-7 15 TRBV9 TGTGCCAGCAGCGTCAGCGGGAGGGCCTCCTACGAGCAGTACTTC CASSVSGRASYEQYF
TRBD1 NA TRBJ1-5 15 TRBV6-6 TGTGCCAGCAGTTCCACAGGGGAAGGCAATCAGCCCCAGCATTTT CASSSTGEGNQPQHF
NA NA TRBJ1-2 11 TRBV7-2 TGTGCCAGCAGCTTCGGCTATGGCTACACCTTC CASSFGYGYTF
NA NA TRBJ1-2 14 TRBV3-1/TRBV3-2 TGTGCCAGCAGCCAAGGGACGGGAAACTATGGCTACACCTTC CASSQGTGNYGYTF